The rows below give T cell receptor beta chains drawn from one sample of a study of cytomegalovirus exposure and HLA in healthy donors. Method: immunoSEQ multiplex PCR; TCRdb's copy keeps in-frame clones and lacks some. The data hold 200,000 to 250,000 clones, with 70% to 80% observed a single time. The sequenced material came from PBMCs. These receptors were collected from a woman aged 55-69 years in good health and CMV-seropositive. Each CDR3 is given with its conserved first and last residue. Each record gives: CDR3 DNA, CDR3 protein, V gene, J gene, D gene, clone size. A D gene is named only where the DNA matches it firmly. Part of the rows lack a size; the others show once, few, many or a class for expanded clones.

DNA: TGTGCCAGCAGCTTACCTAGGACGGGGGATGGCTACACCTTC
CDR3: CASSLPRTGDGYTF
V: TRBV6-1
J: TRBJ1-2
D: NA
size: NA

DNA: TGTGCCAGCAGTAGAGGGACAGGGGGCGATAATGGCTACACCTTC
CDR3: CASSRGTGGDNGYTF
V: TRBV6-5
J: TRBJ1-2
D: TRBD1
size: NA

DNA: TGTGCTAGTGGTTTAGCAGAGGACACTGAAGCTTTCTTT
CDR3: CASGLAEDTEAFF
V: TRBV12-5
J: TRBJ1-1
D: NA
size: NA

DNA: TGTGCCACCCGACAGGGAACGTTTGGAAACACCATATATTTT
CDR3: CATRQGTFGNTIYF
V: TRBV19
J: TRBJ1-3
D: TRBD1
size: NA

DNA: TGTGCCAGCAGTCAATTGACTAGCGGGATAAATACGCAGTATTTT
CDR3: CASSQLTSGINTQYF
V: TRBV6-5
J: TRBJ2-3
D: TRBD2
size: few

DNA: TGTGCCAGCAGTTTCTCGGGAGTAGGGTCCTACGAGCAGTACTTC
CDR3: CASSFSGVGSYEQYF
V: TRBV27
J: TRBJ2-7
D: NA
size: NA

DNA: TGTGCCAGCAGCCTCCTCGGGGGGGGAGGGGATACGCAGTATTTT
CDR3: CASSLLGGGGDTQYF
V: TRBV9
J: TRBJ2-3
D: TRBD2
size: NA

DNA: TGTGCCTATTTTAGCGGGAGTGGTTCCTACGAGCAGTACTTC
CDR3: CAYFSGSGSYEQYF
V: TRBV30
J: TRBJ2-7
D: TRBD2
size: NA

DNA: TGTGCCAGCAGCTTGGCGCTAAACTATGGCTACACCTTC
CDR3: CASSLALNYGYTF
V: TRBV5-6
J: TRBJ1-2
D: NA
size: NA

DNA: TGTGCCAGCAGCACCACAGGGATGAATGAGCAGTTCTTC
CDR3: CASSTTGMNEQFF
V: TRBV7-9
J: TRBJ2-1
D: NA
size: NA

DNA: TGTGCCAGCAGACCAGGGGCAACAGATACGCAGTATTTT
CDR3: CASRPGATDTQYF
V: TRBV6-5
J: TRBJ2-3
D: NA
size: NA

DNA: TGCGCCAGCAGCCCTATTTCAGGGCGGCTGAACACTGAAGCTTTCTTT
CDR3: CASSPISGRLNTEAFF
V: TRBV5-1
J: TRBJ1-1
D: NA
size: NA

DNA: TGTGCCAGCAGCTTAGACAGGGGGATCTCCTACGAGCAGTACTTC
CDR3: CASSLDRGISYEQYF
V: TRBV7-9
J: TRBJ2-7
D: TRBD1
size: NA

DNA: TGTGCCAGCAGTTACTCTAGGCTTGGGGGCTTGCAGCCCCAGCATTTT
CDR3: CASSYSRLGGLQPQHF
V: TRBV6-6
J: TRBJ1-5
D: NA
size: NA

DNA: TGTGCCAGCACCGGGGAATATGGCTACACCTTC
CDR3: CASTGEYGYTF
V: TRBV2
J: TRBJ1-2
D: NA
size: NA

DNA: TGTTCCAGCAGCCGCAGGGACACTGAAGCTTTCTTT
CDR3: CSSSRRDTEAFF
V: TRBV7-9
J: TRBJ1-1
D: NA
size: NA

DNA: TGTGCCAGCAGCCCAGGACTAGCGGGAGGCTACGAGCAGTACTTC
CDR3: CASSPGLAGGYEQYF
V: TRBV5-4
J: TRBJ2-7
D: TRBD2
size: NA

DNA: TGTGCCAGCAGCACGGGGACTAGCGGGCAACTATTCTACGAGCAGTACTTC
CDR3: CASSTGTSGQLFYEQYF
V: TRBV5-4
J: TRBJ2-7
D: TRBD2
size: NA

DNA: TGCGCCAGCAGCCAGACTAGCGTGCGAGAGACCCAGTACTTC
CDR3: CASSQTSVRETQYF
V: TRBV5-1
J: TRBJ2-5
D: TRBD2
size: NA

DNA: TGTGCCAGCAGCTTAGACGGGTATGGCTACACCTTC
CDR3: CASSLDGYGYTF
V: TRBV7-9
J: TRBJ1-2
D: NA
size: few

DNA: TGCAGCGTGCAAACGACGCTTTCGGGTTACGAGCAGTACTTC
CDR3: CSVQTTLSGYEQYF
V: TRBV29-1
J: TRBJ2-7
D: NA
size: NA

DNA: TGTGCCAGCAGTTACCTGGACAGCCTTCTAAGGGGCACCATATATTTT
CDR3: CASSYLDSLLRGTIYF
V: TRBV6-6
J: TRBJ1-3
D: NA
size: NA

DNA: TGCGCCAGCAGCCGAGAAGGCCTAGGGACAGGGAACTATGGCTACACCTTC
CDR3: CASSREGLGTGNYGYTF
V: TRBV4-3
J: TRBJ1-2
D: TRBD1
size: NA

DNA: TGTGCCAGCTCACCAAGGGAAACCGGGACAATCCTCAATGAGCAGTTCTTC
CDR3: CASSPRETGTILNEQFF
V: TRBV18
J: TRBJ2-1
D: NA
size: NA

DNA: TGTGCCAGCAGCCAAGAATTGCGAGGGGAGCAGTTCTTC
CDR3: CASSQELRGEQFF
V: TRBV14
J: TRBJ2-1
D: NA
size: NA

DNA: TGTGCCACCCAACAGGGGCCTTATTACGAGCAGTACTTC
CDR3: CATQQGPYYEQYF
V: TRBV2
J: TRBJ2-7
D: TRBD1
size: NA

DNA: TGTGCCAGCAGTTTACCCACAGGGGGGAACACTGAAGCTTTCTTT
CDR3: CASSLPTGGNTEAFF
V: TRBV28
J: TRBJ1-1
D: TRBD1
size: NA

DNA: TGTGCCAGCAGCCTTTCGCGGAGGTTTCCCTACGAGCAGTACTTC
CDR3: CASSLSRRFPYEQYF
V: TRBV7-9
J: TRBJ2-7
D: NA
size: NA

DNA: TGTGCCAGCAGCCCGACACAGGGGGGGAACACTGAAGCTTTCTTT
CDR3: CASSPTQGGNTEAFF
V: TRBV7-2
J: TRBJ1-1
D: TRBD1
size: NA

DNA: TGTGCCTGGACGCGGGGGGGCGGGCAGCCCCAGCATTTT
CDR3: CAWTRGGGQPQHF
V: TRBV30
J: TRBJ1-5
D: NA
size: NA

DNA: TGTGCCAGCAGCCAAACAGGGGAGTACTGGGAAGGCTACACCTTC
CDR3: CASSQTGEYWEGYTF
V: TRBV4-2
J: TRBJ1-2
D: TRBD1
size: NA

DNA: TGTGCCAGCAGCTCGGGGGCAACTAGCGGGGAGTACGAGCAGTACTTC
CDR3: CASSSGATSGEYEQYF
V: TRBV7-2
J: TRBJ2-7
D: TRBD2
size: once

DNA: TGTGCCAGCAGCCCAAACGGACAGGTACAAGAGACCCAGTACTTC
CDR3: CASSPNGQVQETQYF
V: TRBV5-4
J: TRBJ2-5
D: TRBD1
size: NA

DNA: TGTGCCAGCAGCCCTTCTTTCGGGGAGCTGTTTTTT
CDR3: CASSPSFGELFF
V: TRBV5-6
J: TRBJ2-2
D: NA
size: once

DNA: TGTGCCATCAGTGAGCGGACTACGCTCAATGAGCAGTTCTTC
CDR3: CAISERTTLNEQFF
V: TRBV10-3
J: TRBJ2-1
D: NA
size: NA

DNA: TGTGCCAGCAGCTTACAGGGGGCGGTTTCACCCCTCCACTTT
CDR3: CASSLQGAVSPLHF
V: TRBV7-3
J: TRBJ1-6
D: TRBD1
size: NA

DNA: TGTGCCAGCAGTCGGACAGTATATGGCTACACCTTC
CDR3: CASSRTVYGYTF
V: TRBV28
J: TRBJ1-2
D: NA
size: NA

DNA: TGCGCCAGCAGCCCCCAGTACCAAGAGACCCAGTACTTC
CDR3: CASSPQYQETQYF
V: TRBV5-1
J: TRBJ2-5
D: NA
size: NA

DNA: TGTGCCAGCAGCTTCACTGCGAGCTCCTACGAGCAGTACTTC
CDR3: CASSFTASSYEQYF
V: TRBV11-3
J: TRBJ2-7
D: NA
size: NA

DNA: TGTGCCAGTAGTATCCCCGCAGGACACACGGAAAAACTGTTTTTT
CDR3: CASSIPAGHTEKLFF
V: TRBV19
J: TRBJ1-4
D: NA
size: NA

DNA: TGCGCCAGTAACCGGGACAGGGGGAACGAGCAGTACTTC
CDR3: CASNRDRGNEQYF
V: TRBV5-1
J: TRBJ2-7
D: TRBD1
size: NA